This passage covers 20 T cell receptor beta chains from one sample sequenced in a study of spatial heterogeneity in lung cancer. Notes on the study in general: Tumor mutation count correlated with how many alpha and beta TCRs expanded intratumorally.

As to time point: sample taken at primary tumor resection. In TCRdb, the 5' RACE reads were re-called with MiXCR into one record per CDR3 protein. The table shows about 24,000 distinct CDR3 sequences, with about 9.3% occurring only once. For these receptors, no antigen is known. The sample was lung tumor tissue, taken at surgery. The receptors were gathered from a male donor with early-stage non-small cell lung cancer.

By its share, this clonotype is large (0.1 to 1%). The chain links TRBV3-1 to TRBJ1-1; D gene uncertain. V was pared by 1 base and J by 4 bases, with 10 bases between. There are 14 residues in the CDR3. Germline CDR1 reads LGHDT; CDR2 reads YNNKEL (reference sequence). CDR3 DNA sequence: TGTGCCAGCAGCCAAGGAATGGGTACCACTGAAGCTTTCTTT. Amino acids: CASSQGMGTTEAFF.

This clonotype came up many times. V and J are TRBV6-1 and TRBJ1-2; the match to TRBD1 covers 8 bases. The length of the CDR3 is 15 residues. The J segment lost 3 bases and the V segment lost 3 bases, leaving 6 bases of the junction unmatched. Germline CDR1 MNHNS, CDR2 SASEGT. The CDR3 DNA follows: TGTGCCAGCAGTGAGGGGGACAGGCCCCACTATGGCTACACCTTC. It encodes CASSEGDRPHYGYTF.

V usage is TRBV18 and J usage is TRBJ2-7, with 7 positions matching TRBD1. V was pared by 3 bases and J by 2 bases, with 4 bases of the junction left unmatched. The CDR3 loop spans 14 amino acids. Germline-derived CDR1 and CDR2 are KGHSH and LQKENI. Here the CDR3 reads CASSPTGPTYEQYF. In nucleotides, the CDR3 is TGTGCCAGCTCACCGACAGGGCCAACCTACGAGCAGTACTTC.

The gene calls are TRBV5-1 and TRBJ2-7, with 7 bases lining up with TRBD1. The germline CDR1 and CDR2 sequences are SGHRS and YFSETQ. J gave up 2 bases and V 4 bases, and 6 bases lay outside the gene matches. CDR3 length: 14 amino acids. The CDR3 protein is CASSPLTGTYEQYF. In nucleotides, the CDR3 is TGCGCCAGCAGCCCTTTGACAGGGACCTACGAGCAGTACTTC.

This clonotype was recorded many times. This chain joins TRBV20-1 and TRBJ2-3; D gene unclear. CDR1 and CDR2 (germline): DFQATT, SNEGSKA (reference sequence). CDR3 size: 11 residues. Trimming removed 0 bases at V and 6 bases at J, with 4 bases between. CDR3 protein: CSAREDDTQYF. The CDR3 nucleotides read TGCAGTGCTAGAGAAGACGATACGCAGTATTTT.

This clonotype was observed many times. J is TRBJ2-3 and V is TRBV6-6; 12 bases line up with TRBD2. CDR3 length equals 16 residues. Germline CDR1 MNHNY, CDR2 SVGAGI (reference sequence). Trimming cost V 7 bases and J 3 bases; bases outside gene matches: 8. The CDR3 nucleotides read TGTGCCAGCACCAGACTAGCGGGAGTTACTACAGATACGCAGTATTTT. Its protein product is CASTRLAGVTTDTQYF.

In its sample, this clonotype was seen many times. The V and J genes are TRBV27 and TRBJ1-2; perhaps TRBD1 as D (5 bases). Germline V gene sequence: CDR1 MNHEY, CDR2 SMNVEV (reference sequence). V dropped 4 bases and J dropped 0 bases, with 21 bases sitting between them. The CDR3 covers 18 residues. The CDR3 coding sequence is TGTGCCAGCAGTTGGAAGGGACCTTCCATCACTTCTAACTATGGCTACACCTTC. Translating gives CASSWKGPSITSNYGYTF.

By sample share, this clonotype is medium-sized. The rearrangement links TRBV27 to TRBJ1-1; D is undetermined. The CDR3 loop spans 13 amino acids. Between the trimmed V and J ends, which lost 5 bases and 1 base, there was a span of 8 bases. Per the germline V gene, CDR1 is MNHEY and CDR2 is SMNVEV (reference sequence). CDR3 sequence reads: CASSKTTNTEAFF. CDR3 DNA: TGTGCCAGCAGTAAAACAACGAACACTGAAGCTTTCTTT.

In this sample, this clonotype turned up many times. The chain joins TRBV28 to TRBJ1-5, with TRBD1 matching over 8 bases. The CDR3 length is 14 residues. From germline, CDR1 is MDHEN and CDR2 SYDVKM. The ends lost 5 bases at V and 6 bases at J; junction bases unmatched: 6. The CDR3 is CASSPGGRVQPQHF. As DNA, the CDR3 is TGTGCCAGCAGTCCAGGGGGCAGGGTTCAGCCCCAGCATTTT.

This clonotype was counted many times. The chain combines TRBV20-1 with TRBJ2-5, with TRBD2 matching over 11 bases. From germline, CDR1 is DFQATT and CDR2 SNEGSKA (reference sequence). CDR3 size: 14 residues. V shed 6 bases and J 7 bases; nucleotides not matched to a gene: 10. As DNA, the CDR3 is TGCAGTGCCCAGATAGCGGGGGGGCCGGGGACCCAGTACTTC. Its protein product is CSAQIAGGPGTQYF.

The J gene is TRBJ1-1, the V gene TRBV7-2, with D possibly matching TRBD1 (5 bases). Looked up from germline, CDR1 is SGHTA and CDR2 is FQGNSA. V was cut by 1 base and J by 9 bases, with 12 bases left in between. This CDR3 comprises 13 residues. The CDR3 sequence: CASSLEGTDKAFF. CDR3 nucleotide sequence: TGTGCCAGCAGCTTAGAAGGGACCGACAAAGCTTTCTTT.

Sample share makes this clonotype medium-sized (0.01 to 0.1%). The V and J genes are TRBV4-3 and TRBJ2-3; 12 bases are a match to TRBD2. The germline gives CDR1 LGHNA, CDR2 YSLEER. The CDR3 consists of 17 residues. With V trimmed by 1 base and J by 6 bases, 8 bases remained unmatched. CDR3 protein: CASSQASSGRVWDTQYF. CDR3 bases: TGCGCCAGCAGCCAAGCGTCTAGCGGGAGGGTGTGGGATACGCAGTATTTT.

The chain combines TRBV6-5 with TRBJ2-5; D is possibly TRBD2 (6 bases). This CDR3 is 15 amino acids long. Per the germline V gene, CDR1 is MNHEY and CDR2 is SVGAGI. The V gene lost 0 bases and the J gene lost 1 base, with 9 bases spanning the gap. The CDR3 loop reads CASSYSGGTQETQYF. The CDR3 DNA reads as TGTGCCAGCAGTTACTCGGGCGGGACCCAAGAGACCCAGTACTTC.

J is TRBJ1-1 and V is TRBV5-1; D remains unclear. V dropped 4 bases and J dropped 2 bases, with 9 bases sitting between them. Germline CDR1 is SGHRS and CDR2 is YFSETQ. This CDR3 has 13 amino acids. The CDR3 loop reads CASSEGSNTEAFF. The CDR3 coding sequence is TGCGCCAGCAGCGAAGGGAGTAACACTGAAGCTTTCTTT.

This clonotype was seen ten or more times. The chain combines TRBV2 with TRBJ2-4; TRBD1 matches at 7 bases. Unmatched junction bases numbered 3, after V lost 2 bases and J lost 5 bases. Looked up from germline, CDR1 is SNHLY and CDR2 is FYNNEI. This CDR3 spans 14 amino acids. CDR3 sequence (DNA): TGTGCCAGCAGTGAAAGGACAGGCGAAAACATTCAGTACTTC. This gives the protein CASSERTGENIQYF.

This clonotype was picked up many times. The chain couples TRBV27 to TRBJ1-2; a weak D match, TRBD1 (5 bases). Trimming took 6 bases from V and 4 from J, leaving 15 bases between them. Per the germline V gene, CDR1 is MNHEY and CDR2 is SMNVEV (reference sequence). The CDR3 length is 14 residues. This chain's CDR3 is CASSKSRDSYGYTF. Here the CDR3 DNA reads TGTGCCAGCAGCAAAAGCAGGGACTCCTATGGCTACACCTTC.

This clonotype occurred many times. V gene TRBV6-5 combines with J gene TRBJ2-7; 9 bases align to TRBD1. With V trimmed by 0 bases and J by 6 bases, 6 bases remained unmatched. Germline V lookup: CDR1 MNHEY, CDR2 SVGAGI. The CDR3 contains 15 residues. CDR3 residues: CASSYSGTGLFEQYF. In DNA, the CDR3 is TGTGCCAGCAGTTACTCAGGGACAGGGCTTTTCGAGCAGTACTTC.

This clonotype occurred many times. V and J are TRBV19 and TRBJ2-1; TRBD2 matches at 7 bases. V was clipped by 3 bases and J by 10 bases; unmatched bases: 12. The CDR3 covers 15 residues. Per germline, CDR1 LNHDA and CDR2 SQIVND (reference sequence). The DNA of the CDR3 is TGTGCCAGTAGTATTGCGGCGGGAGCGCCGAAGGAGCAGTTCTTC. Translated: CASSIAAGAPKEQFF.

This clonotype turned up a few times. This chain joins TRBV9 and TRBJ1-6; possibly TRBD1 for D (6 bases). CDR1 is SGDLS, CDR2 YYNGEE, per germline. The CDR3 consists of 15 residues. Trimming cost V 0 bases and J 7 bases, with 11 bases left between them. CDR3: CASSVDLGANSPLHF. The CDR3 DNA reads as TGTGCCAGCAGCGTAGATCTGGGGGCAAATTCACCCCTCCACTTT.

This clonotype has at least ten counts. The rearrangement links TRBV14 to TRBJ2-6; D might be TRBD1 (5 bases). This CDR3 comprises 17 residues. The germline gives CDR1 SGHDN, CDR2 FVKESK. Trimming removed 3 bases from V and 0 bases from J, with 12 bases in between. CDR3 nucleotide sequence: TGTGCCAGCAGCCAGAGACAGAAGTTCTCTGGGGCCAACGTCCTGACTTTC. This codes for CASSQRQKFSGANVLTF.